This TCR beta chain originates from a study of PD-1 blockade in classical Hodgkin lymphoma. Study context: Treatment was intravenous nivolumab, 3 mg/kg every 2 weeks, until progression.

Clones were read by immunoSEQ multiplex PCR, and TCRdb kept only the in-frame ones, dropping some. The table includes tens of thousands of clones, about nine tenths detected once. Turning to this clone: Its antigen is not identified.

Per the germline V gene, CDR1 is SGHTA and CDR2 is FQGTGA. Trimming removed 2 bases from V and 1 base from J, with 5 bases in between. This CDR3 region has 13 residues. The study's findings and limits: Patients starting nivolumab under 1 year after ASCT were excluded.

Time point defined: cycle 4 day 1 (C4D1), after 5 to 7 weeks of nivolumab. Relapses following autologous stem cell transplantation were seen in all patients, with brentuximab vedotin exposure varying. This sequence joins TRBV7-3 and TRBJ1-1, with D hard to call. The TCR comes from a human donor with classical Hodgkin lymphoma. The sequencing used peripheral blood mononuclear cells (PBMCs), collected before the fourth cycle of nivolumab. The CDR3 protein is CASSLDPNTEAFF. CDR3 coding DNA: TGTGCCAGCAGCTTAGATCCGAACACTGAAGCTTTCTTT.